This T cell receptor (beta chain) comes out of a study of monozygotic twins with inflammatory bowel disease (dated by TCRdb to between 2018 and 2021). Concerning the study at large: The full study comprised around 28 monozygotic twin pairs: nine German pairs (four IBD-concordant, five IBD-discordant) and 19 IBD-discordant Danish pairs. The search for disease-associated traits relied mainly on comparing, within discordant pairs, IBD patients with their genetically identical healthy co-twins. Each individual had, on average, about 151 000 unique TCRalpha sequences and 181 000 unique TCRbeta sequences available for analysis. Study-wide conclusions, independent of this receptor: IBD patients shared fewer clonotypes with other individuals than healthy twins did, most markedly in patients showing signs of disease activity. Repertoire similarity did not differ between concordant and discordant twins, which could be due to limited statistical power. The results gave no support for a single strong signal or clonotype linked to IBD. The analysis was unable to tell apart different T cell subtypes. Differing immunosuppressive treatments among patients may have added background noise and inter-individual variability to the repertoires. A decrease in TCRbeta repertoire diversity, as measured by inverse Simpson index, was observed in IBD patients compared with their healthy co-twins.

Concerning this clonotype itself: The specificity of this receptor is unknown.

An approximately 2.5 ml peripheral blood sample was drawn into PAXgene tubes per donor and stored at -80°C. Total RNA was isolated from whole blood with the PAXgene blood miRNA kit on an automated QIAcube, without T cell sorting. Peripheral blood from monozygotic twin pairs who were concordant or discordant for inflammatory bowel disease underwent deep TCRalpha and TCRbeta repertoire profiling using unique molecular barcoding. Smoking habits were recorded for all twin pairs, with individuals classified as current, former or never smokers. The germline V gene (reference sequence) gives CDR1 as SEHNR and CDR2 as FQNEAQ. The CDR3 sequence holds 15 residues, the cysteine and phenylalanine included. Nucleotide data are not available. The library was built by means of 5' RACE. Preparation of each TCR library used about 4,000 ng of total RNA. For each sample, cDNA synthesis was carried out in eight separate reactions using SMARTScribe reverse transcriptase. During cDNA synthesis, template switching introduced unique molecular identifiers that contained a 6-nucleotide sample barcode. TCRalpha and TCRbeta cDNA was amplified by two nested PCRs of approximately 16 and 10 cycles, with bead purification after each PCR. Before amplification, the cDNA was treated with uracil DNA-glycosylase and purified using the QIAquick PCR purification kit. In the second PCR, Illumina TruSeq-compatible adapters and sample-specific barcodes were added. TapeStation and Qubit were used to check library quality and concentration, and 5 to 6.5 ng of each library was pooled. Pooled libraries were sequenced on an Illumina HiSeq2500 single-index Rapid Run with 2 x 100 bp reads and custom sequencing primers. In the authors' own workflow: UMI-based consensus assembly with MiGEC version 1.2.6 was used to correct PCR and sequencing errors. V(D)J alignment, clonotype assembly and CDR3 extraction were performed with MiXCR version 2.1.1. Gene usage, clonotype sharing and MAIT/NKT TCR abundance were normalised by analysing the top 1000, 10 000 and 20 000 clonotypes per sample. After downsampling to 27 000 UMIs, diversity was calculated as the inverse Simpson index using the vegan R package. Paired Mann-Whitney U tests were applied to discordant twin pairs, with Benjamini-Hochberg correction for multiple testing. TCRdb reprocessed the reads and provides one entry for every CDR3 protein sequence; no DNA is given. The V and J calls reflect TCRdb's pipeline rather than the authors' work. The sample's own table lists under 150,000 distinct CDR3 sequences. The leading ten clones occupy 2% to 3% of the sample.

The sequenced sample was blood. The source of this sequence is a human donor with ulcerative colitis or Crohn's disease, or a healthy co-twin of an affected twin (not recorded which). Recombination joined TRBV7-9 with TRBJ2-5; as DNA is missing, the TRBD1 call by TCRdb cannot be tested. The CDR3 amino acid sequence is: CASSLTPDRGETQYF.